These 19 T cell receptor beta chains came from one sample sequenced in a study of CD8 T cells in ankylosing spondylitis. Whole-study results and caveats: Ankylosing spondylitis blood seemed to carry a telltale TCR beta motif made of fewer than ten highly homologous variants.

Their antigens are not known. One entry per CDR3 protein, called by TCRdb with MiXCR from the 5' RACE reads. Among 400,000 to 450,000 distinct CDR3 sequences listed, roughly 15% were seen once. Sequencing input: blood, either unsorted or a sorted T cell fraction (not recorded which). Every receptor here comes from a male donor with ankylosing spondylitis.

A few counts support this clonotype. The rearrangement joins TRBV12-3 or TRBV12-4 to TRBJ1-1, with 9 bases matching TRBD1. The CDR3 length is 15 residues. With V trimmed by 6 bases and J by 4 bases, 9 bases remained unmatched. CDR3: CASSPGTGRITEAFF. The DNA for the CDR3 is TGTGCCAGCAGCCCAGGGACAGGGAGAATCACTGAAGCTTTCTTT.

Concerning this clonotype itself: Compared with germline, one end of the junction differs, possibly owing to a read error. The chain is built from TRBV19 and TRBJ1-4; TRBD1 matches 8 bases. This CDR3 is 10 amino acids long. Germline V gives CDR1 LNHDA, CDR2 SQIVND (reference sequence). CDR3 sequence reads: CRDRWKKLFF. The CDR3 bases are TGCCGGGACAGGTGGAAAAAACTGTTTTTT.

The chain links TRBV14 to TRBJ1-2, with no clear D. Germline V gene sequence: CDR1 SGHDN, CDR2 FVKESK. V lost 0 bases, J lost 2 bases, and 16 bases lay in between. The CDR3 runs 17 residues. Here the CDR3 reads CASSQELGQRPNYGYTF. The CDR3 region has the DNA TGTGCCAGCAGCCAAGAGCTCGGGCAGCGTCCCAACTATGGCTACACCTTC.

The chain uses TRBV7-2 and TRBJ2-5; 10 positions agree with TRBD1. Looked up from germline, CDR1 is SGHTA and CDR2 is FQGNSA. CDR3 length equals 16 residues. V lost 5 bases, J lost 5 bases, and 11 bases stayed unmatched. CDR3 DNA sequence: TGTGCCAGCAGCCCTTTACTAGGGACAGGGGCGGAGACCCAGTACTTC. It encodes CASSPLLGTGAETQYF.

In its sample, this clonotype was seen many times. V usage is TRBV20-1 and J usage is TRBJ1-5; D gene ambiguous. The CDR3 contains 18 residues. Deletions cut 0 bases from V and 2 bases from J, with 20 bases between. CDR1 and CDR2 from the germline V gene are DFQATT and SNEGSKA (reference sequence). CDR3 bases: TGCAGTGCTAGAGAACCCGACATCGGGGTGATTGGCAATCAGCCCCAGCATTTT. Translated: CSAREPDIGVIGNQPQHF.

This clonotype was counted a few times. CDR3 amino acids: CASSDRDRGTAFF. The CDR3 nucleotides read TGTGCCAGCAGCGATCGGGACAGGGGGACGGCTTTCTTT. The rearrangement links TRBV9 to TRBJ1-1, with TRBD1 matching over 11 bases. Germline-derived CDR1 and CDR2 are SGDLS and YYNGEE. Germline trimming cut 3 bases from V and 11 bases from J; bases unmatched to any gene: 6. The CDR3 loop spans 13 amino acids.

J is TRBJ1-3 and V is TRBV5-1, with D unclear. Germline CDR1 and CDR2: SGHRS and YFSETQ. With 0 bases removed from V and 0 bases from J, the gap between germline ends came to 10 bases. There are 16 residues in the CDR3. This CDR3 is CASSLVSGASGNTIYF. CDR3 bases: TGCGCCAGCAGCTTGGTGTCGGGAGCCTCTGGAAACACCATATATTTT.

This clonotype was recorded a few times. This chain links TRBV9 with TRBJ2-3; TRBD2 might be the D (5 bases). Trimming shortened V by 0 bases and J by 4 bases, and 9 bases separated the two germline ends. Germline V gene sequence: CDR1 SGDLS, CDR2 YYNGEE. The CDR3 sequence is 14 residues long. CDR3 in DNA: TGTGCCAGCAGCGTAGGGGGAGATTCAGATACGCAGTATTTT. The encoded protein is CASSVGGDSDTQYF.

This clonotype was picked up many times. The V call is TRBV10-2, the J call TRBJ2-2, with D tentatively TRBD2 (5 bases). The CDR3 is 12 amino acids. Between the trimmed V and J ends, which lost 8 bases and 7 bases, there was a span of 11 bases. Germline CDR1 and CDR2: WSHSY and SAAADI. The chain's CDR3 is CASQDWGGELFF. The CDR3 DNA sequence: TGCGCCAGCCAGGACTGGGGCGGGGAGCTGTTTTTT.

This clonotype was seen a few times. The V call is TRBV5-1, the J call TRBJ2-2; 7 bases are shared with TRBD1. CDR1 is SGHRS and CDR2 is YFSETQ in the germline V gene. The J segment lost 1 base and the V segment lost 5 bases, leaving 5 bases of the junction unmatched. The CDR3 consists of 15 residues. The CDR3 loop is CASRPRQGNTGELFF. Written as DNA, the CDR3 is TGCGCCAGCAGACCCCGACAGGGGAACACCGGGGAGCTGTTTTTT.

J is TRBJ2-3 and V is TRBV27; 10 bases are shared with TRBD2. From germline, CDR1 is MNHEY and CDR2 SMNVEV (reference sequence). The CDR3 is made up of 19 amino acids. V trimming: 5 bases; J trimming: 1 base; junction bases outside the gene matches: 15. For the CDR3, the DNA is TGTGCCAGCAGTACCCAAGCGGGGGGGGCAAAACTTCGCACAGATACGCAGTATTTT. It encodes CASSTQAGGAKLRTDTQYF.

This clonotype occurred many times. For the CDR3, the DNA is TGCGCCAGCAGCCCCGGGGACAGGGGGTCGGAGCCCCAGCATTTT. Protein product: CASSPGDRGSEPQHF. This chain joins TRBV5-1 and TRBJ1-5; 11 bases agree with TRBD1. The CDR3 contains 15 residues. Trimming cost V 4 bases and J 8 bases; bases outside gene matches: 8. Germline V lookup: CDR1 SGHRS, CDR2 YFSETQ.

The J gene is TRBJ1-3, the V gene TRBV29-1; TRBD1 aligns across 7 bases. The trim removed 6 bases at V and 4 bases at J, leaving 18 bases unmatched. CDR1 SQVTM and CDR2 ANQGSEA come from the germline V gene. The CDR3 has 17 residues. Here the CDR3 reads CSVQPLRQGRSGNTIYF. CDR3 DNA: TGCAGCGTCCAACCCCTCAGACAGGGTCGATCCGGAAACACCATATATTTT.

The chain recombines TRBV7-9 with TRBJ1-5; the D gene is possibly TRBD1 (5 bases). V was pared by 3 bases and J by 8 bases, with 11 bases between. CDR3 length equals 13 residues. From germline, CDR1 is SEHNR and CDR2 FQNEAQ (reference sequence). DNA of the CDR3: TGTGCCAGCAGCTTTGAGGGGAGGGAGCCCCAGCATTTT. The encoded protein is CASSFEGREPQHF.

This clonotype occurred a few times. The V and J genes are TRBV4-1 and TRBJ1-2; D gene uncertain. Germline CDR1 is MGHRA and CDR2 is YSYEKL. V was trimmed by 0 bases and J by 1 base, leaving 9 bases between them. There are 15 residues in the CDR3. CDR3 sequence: CASSQDGANNYGYTF. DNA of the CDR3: TGCGCCAGCAGCCAAGATGGAGCTAATAACTATGGCTACACCTTC.

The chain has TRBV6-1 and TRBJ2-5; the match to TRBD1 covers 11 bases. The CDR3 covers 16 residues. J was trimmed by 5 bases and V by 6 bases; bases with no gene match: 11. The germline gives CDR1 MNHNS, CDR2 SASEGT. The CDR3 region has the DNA TGTGCCAGCAGAGGACAGGGGGCGACAGGAAGGGAGACCCAGTACTTC. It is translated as CASRGQGATGRETQYF.

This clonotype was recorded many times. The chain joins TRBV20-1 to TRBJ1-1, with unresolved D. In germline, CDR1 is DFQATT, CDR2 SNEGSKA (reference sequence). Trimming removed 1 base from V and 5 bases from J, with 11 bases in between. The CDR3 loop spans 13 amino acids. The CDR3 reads CSARATPWTEAFF. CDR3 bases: TGCAGTGCTAGAGCGACACCTTGGACTGAAGCTTTCTTT.

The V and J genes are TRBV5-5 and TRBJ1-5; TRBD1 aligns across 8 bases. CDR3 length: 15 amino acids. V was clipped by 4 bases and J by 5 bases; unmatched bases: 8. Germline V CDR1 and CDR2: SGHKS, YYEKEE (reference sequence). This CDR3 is CASSLLDRADQPQHF. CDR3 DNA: TGTGCCAGCAGCCTACTGGACAGGGCGGATCAGCCCCAGCATTTT.

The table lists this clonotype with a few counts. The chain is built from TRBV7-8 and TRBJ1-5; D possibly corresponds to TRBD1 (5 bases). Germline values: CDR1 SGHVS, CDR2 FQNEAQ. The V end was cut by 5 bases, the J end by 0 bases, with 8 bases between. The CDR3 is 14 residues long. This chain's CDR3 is CASSHQGSNQPQHF. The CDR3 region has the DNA TGTGCCAGCAGCCATCAGGGTAGCAATCAGCCCCAGCATTTT.